The 16 T cell receptor beta chains presented below share a single source sample, sequenced in a study of T cell responses to AZD1222 COVID-19 vaccine. Clones were sequenced by immunoSEQ multiplex PCR, and TCRdb holds only the in-frame ones, with some missing. Of over 70,000 clones in the sample, around nine tenths were seen once. The starting material was peripheral blood, obtained on day 0 of MenACWY control vaccination. The receptors originated from an adult in good health.

The rearrangement uses TRBV7-6 and TRBJ1-4; 11 nucleotides align to TRBD1. The length of the CDR3 is 18 residues. The trim removed 0 bases at V and 0 bases at J, leaving 3 bases unmatched. Germline CDR1 and CDR2: SGHVS and FNYEAQ. CDR3 region: CASSLADRGLATNEKLFF. The DNA of the CDR3 is TGTGCCAGCAGCTTAGCGGACAGGGGGCTTGCAACTAATGAAAAACTGTTTTTT.

The rearrangement joins TRBV7-2 to TRBJ1-1; no reliable D call. The CDR3 sequence is 13 residues long. Trimming cost V 5 bases and J 7 bases, with 14 bases left between them. Germline CDR1 reads SGHTA; CDR2 reads FQGNSA. The CDR3 coding sequence is TGTGCCAGCAGCCGAGAGCGGTCCGATGAAGCTTTCTTT. Translating gives CASSRERSDEAFF.

V and J are TRBV27 and TRBJ2-3; no clear D. V was cut by 2 bases and J by 2 bases, with 11 bases left in between. The germline CDR1 and CDR2 sequences are MNHEY and SMNVEV (reference sequence). The CDR3 has 15 amino acids. The CDR3 nucleotides are TGTGCCAGCAGTTTAATCGGAGCAGCCACAGATACGCAGTATTTT. This codes for CASSLIGAATDTQYF.

This rearrangement joins TRBV12-5 to TRBJ1-4, with D perhaps TRBD1 (6 bases). V lost 7 bases and J 8 bases, leaving 14 bases between the germline ends. Germline values: CDR1 LGHNT, CDR2 FRNRAP. CDR3 size: 13 residues. The DNA of the CDR3 is TGTGCTAGTGCCGGGGGCCCCGGGGAAAAACTGTTTTTT. Its translation is CASAGGPGEKLFF.

The chain employs TRBV9 and TRBJ1-2, with TRBD1 identical over 7 bases. CDR1 and CDR2 from the germline V gene are SGDLS and YYNGEE. J was trimmed by 8 bases and V by 2 bases; bases with no gene match: 6. This CDR3 is 13 amino acids long. The CDR3 DNA reads TGTGCCAGCAGCGTTCCAGGGGGAACGGGCTACACCTTC. It specifies CASSVPGGTGYTF.

CDR3 bases: TGTGCCAGCAGCTTGGCAGAGACCCAGTACTTC. This sequence encodes CASSLAETQYF. The rearrangement joins TRBV5-4 to TRBJ2-5; D remains ambiguous. CDR3 length equals 11 residues. Deletions cut 0 bases from V and 4 bases from J, with 1 base between. CDR1 and CDR2 from the germline V gene are SGHNT and YYREEE (reference sequence).

This sequence joins TRBV6-5 and TRBJ2-7; weak D call: TRBD1 (6 bases). The V end lost 5 bases, the J end lost 6 bases, and 11 bases lay between the germline ends. This CDR3 is 12 amino acids long. Germline loops: CDR1 MNHEY, CDR2 SVGAGI. The chain's CDR3 is CASSKRDTEQYF. CDR3 coding DNA: TGTGCCAGCAGTAAACGGGACACCGAGCAGTACTTC.

This rearrangement joins TRBV6-2 or TRBV6-3 to TRBJ1-1, with D maybe TRBD1 (6 bases). Germline assignment: CDR1 MNHEY and CDR2 SVGEGT. Trimming pared 5 bases from V and 3 bases from J, leaving 13 bases between. This CDR3 is 14 amino acids long. CDR3 bases: TGTGCCAGCAGTGTAGGGGGAACCTACACTGAAGCTTTCTTT. Amino acid sequence: CASSVGGTYTEAFF.

V usage is TRBV19 and J usage is TRBJ2-7; 12 bases match TRBD1. CDR1 is LNHDA, CDR2 SQIVND, per germline (reference sequence). There are 18 residues in the CDR3. Unmatched junction bases numbered 10, after V lost 0 bases and J lost 4 bases. The DNA of the CDR3 is TGTGCCAGTAGTATAGAGAGGCCGGGACAGGGGGCATCTTACGAGCAGTACTTC. This codes for CASSIERPGQGASYEQYF.

The rearrangement uses TRBV11-2 and TRBJ1-2; tentatively, D is TRBD1 (5 bases). CDR1 SGHAT and CDR2 FQNNGV come from the germline V gene. The CDR3 is made up of 15 amino acids. V was cut by 0 bases and J by 0 bases, with 8 bases left in between. This chain's CDR3 is CASSLDRVANYGYTF. The CDR3 coding sequence is TGTGCCAGCAGCTTAGACAGGGTCGCTAACTATGGCTACACCTTC.

This chain joins TRBV2 and TRBJ2-7; no firm D call. The CDR3 extends over 13 amino acids. Germline lookup yields CDR1 SNHLY and CDR2 FYNNEI. Trimming took 6 bases from V and 6 from J, leaving 15 bases between them. CDR3 DNA: TGTGCCAGCAGCGAGCCTTTCTTAGTCGAGCAGTACTTC. This gives the protein CASSEPFLVEQYF. The full variable domain, rest sourced from reference TRBV2 and TRBJ2-7, is EPEVTQTPSHQVTQMGQEVILRCVPISNHLYFYWYRQILGQKVEFLVSFYNNEISEKSEIFDDQFSVERPDGSNFTLKIRSTKLEDSAMYFCASSEPFLVEQYFGPGTRLTVT.

The genes are TRBV5-6 and TRBJ2-1, with 7 bases lining up with TRBD1. Germline lookup yields CDR1 SGHDT and CDR2 YYEEEE. The J segment lost 1 base and the V segment lost 2 bases, leaving 3 bases of the junction unmatched. The CDR3 runs 15 residues. The CDR3 sequence is CASSLDRVSYNEQFF. In DNA form, the CDR3 reads TGTGCCAGCAGCTTAGACAGGGTATCCTACAATGAGCAGTTCTTC.

The chain has TRBV10-3 and TRBJ2-2; weak D call: TRBD2 (5 bases). V shed 11 bases and J shed 0 bases, with 16 bases lying between them. The CDR3 has 15 amino acids. Germline CDR1 reads ENHRY; CDR2 reads SYGVKD. CDR3: CAVPRDVSNTGELFF. CDR3 nucleotide sequence: TGTGCCGTCCCCCGGGATGTTTCGAACACCGGGGAGCTGTTTTTT.

The chain combines TRBV7-8 with TRBJ1-1; D might be TRBD1 (6 bases). The V and J ends lost 1 base and 6 bases respectively, with 9 bases between them. The germline V gene encodes CDR1 SGHVS and CDR2 FQNEAQ. The CDR3 covers 13 residues. This chain's CDR3 is CASSLGGQSEAFF. CDR3 DNA: TGTGCCAGCAGCTTAGGTGGACAGTCTGAAGCTTTCTTT.

This chain links TRBV6-4 with TRBJ2-1, with 10 nucleotides matching TRBD1. CDR1 MRHNA and CDR2 SNTAGT come from the germline V gene. The V gene end was trimmed by 6 bases and the J gene end by 1 base; junction bases not matched to a gene: 3. The CDR3 length is 15 residues. CDR3: CASRRQGASYNEQFF. The CDR3 DNA reads as TGTGCCAGCAGAAGACAGGGGGCTTCCTACAATGAGCAGTTCTTC.

The rearrangement links TRBV29-1 to TRBJ1-2; 7 nucleotides agree with TRBD1. Germline CDR1 is SQVTM and CDR2 is ANQGSEA. CDR3 length: 12 amino acids. V lost 6 bases to trimming and J lost 3 bases; unmatched junction nucleotides: 4. As DNA, the CDR3 is TGCAGCGTAGTTACAGGGGACTATGGCTACACCTTC. It encodes CSVVTGDYGYTF.